This TCR beta chain was identified in a study of early T cells in non-severe SARS-CoV-2 infection. Overall study context: Sequencing was performed on bulk RNA from unsorted whole blood, leaving chains unpaired. Study-level results: The matching step, a VDJdb search, favored anti-spike CD8 responses and missed private and CD4 specificities.

This CDR3 spans 14 amino acids. The germline V gene encodes CDR1 MDHEN and CDR2 SYDVKM. V lost 4 bases, J lost 3 bases, and 13 bases lay in between. The TCR library protocol was used to attach unique molecular identifiers. These identifiers were attached to individual cDNA molecules. TCRdb re-called the 5' RACE reads through MiXCR, storing one row per CDR3 protein. The data contain around 40,000 distinct CDR3 sequences, less than 7% of them singletons. Many counts were recorded for this clonotype. No antigen is known for it. The sequencing used whole blood, collected at baseline. This sequence was found in an adult who was a healthcare worker with PCR-confirmed SARS-CoV-2 infection or an uninfected control (not recorded which). The chain combines TRBV28 with TRBJ2-7, with D hard to call. In nucleotides, the CDR3 is TGTGCCAGCAGTTCCTCCGTGTTCCTCTACGAGCAGTACTTC. Translation: CASSSSVFLYEQYF.